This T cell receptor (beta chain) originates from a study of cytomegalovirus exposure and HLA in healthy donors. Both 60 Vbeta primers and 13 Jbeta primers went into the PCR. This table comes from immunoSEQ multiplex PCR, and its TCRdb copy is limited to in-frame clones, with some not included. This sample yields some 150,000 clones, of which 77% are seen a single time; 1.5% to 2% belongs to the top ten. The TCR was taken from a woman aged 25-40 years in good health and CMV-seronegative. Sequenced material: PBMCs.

DNA for the CDR3: TGTGCCAGCAGCTTAGCGCCCGGGTCTAGCGGGGCCAGCGGAGATACGCAGTATTTT. Its protein is CASSLAPGSSGASGDTQYF. The V call is TRBV7-9, the J call TRBJ2-3; TRBD2 aligns across 9 bases. The V and J ends lost 0 bases and 5 bases, in that order; junction bases with no gene match: 15. The germline V gene encodes CDR1 SEHNR and CDR2 FQNEAQ (reference sequence). The CDR3 is made up of 19 amino acids.